This TCR beta chain was captured by sequencing in a study of OX40 agonist ivuxolimab in advanced cancers. Study context: The patients received ivuxolimab by intravenous route every 2 weeks at 0.01 to 10 mg/kg.

Per germline, CDR1 MDHEN and CDR2 SYDVKM. V gave up 3 bases and J gave up 1 base; unmatched junction bases: 2. This CDR3 spans 14 amino acids. Turning to this clone: Its antigen remains unknown.

Study-level findings and limits: Certain nonresponders likewise exhibited a low normalized T-cell clonal expansion.

Profiling relied on immunoSEQ multiplex PCR, and the TCRdb table lists in-frame clones only, not all of them. The data hold under 75,000 clones, with about nine tenths observed a single time. This receptor was taken from an adult with an advanced solid tumor such as melanoma, head and neck, liver or kidney cancer. This rearrangement joins TRBV28 to TRBJ2-7; the match to TRBD2 covers 8 bases. The input for sequencing was CD4+ or CD8+ T cells sorted from blood, taken in a trial of the OX40 agonist ivuxolimab. The DNA of the CDR3 is TGTGCCAGCAGTTTTGCGGGAGGATCCTACGAGCAGTACTTC. It translates to CASSFAGGSYEQYF.